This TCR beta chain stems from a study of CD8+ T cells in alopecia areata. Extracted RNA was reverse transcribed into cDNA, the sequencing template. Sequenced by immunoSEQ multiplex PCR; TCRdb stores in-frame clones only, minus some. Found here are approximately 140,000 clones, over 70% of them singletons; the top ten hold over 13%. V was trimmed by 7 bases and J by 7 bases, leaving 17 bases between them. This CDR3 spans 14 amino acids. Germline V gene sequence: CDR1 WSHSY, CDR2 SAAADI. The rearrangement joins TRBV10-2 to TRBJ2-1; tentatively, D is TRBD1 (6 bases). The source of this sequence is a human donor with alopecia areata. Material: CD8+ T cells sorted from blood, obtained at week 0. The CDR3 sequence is CASTSLPTGNEQFF. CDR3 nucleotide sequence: TGCGCCAGCACCAGCCTCCCGACAGGAAATGAGCAGTTCTTC.